Sequencing of this T cell receptor beta chain was carried out in a study of blood T cell repertoires in COVID-19. The assay was immunoSEQ multiplex PCR, and TCRdb's table has in-frame clones only and misses some. The profile shows hundreds of thousands of clones, approximately 85% of them singletons. V lost 8 bases to trimming and J lost 0 bases, with 11 bases between them. CDR1 is MNHEY, CDR2 SVGAGI, per germline. The CDR3 extends over 14 amino acids. Material: peripheral blood. The clonotype was recovered from a human donor in a cohort sampled during active COVID-19. The chain is built from TRBV6-5 and TRBJ1-3; D not resolved. The CDR3 sequence: CASVGGISGNTIYF. DNA of the CDR3: TGTGCCAGCGTGGGAGGCATCTCTGGAAACACCATATATTTT.